This T cell receptor beta chain was sequenced in a study of blood T cells in healthy people across ages. Findings and caveats of the study: While age rose, TCR beta diversity per million T cells dropped in a roughly linear way.

A J-beta primer mix and a sample-barcoded 5' primer were used in a second PCR of roughly 6 to 11 cycles. In TCRdb, the 5' RACE reads were re-called with MiXCR into one record per CDR3 protein. The repertoire has about 700,000 distinct CDR3 sequences, 32% of them found once; the top ten carry approximately 15%. The germline gives CDR1 SGHDN, CDR2 FVKESK. Trimming took off 2 bases at V and 7 bases at J, with 11 bases between the two ends. The CDR3 length is 13 residues. This clonotype was recorded many times. Its antigen is not known. J is TRBJ1-2 and V is TRBV14; no clear D. The sequence was obtained from a woman older than 75 in good health. Source material: blood. CDR3 protein: CASSQRVEGGYTF. The CDR3 bases are TGTGCCAGCAGCCAACGGGTTGAGGGTGGCTACACCTTC.